The text below deals with one TCR beta chain. The method was immunoSEQ multiplex PCR; TCRdb's version includes in-frame clones alone and lacks a portion of them. The top ten clones hold approximately 5% of a sample with over 95,000 clones, approximately 85% of them seen once. The data stem from a study of blood T cell repertoires in COVID-19. Across the study: Acute-phase and convalescent COVID-19 samples originated in the United States, Italy and Spain. Nucleic acid was either cDNA or gDNA, and it came from T cells, B-cell-depleted T cells, or PBMCs.

Germline assignment: CDR1 MNHNS and CDR2 SASEGT. J gave up 10 bases and V 1 base, and 14 bases lay outside the gene matches. CDR3 size: 17 residues. The gene calls are TRBV6-1 and TRBJ1-5; 9 nucleotides align to TRBD1. Sequenced material: peripheral blood. This clonotype originated in a woman aged 60 to 75 with COVID-19, enrolled during active disease. DNA of the CDR3: TGTGCCAGCAGTGAAGGGACAGGGGCCCTACGGTCGAGACCCCAGCATTTT. This translates into CASSEGTGALRSRPQHF.